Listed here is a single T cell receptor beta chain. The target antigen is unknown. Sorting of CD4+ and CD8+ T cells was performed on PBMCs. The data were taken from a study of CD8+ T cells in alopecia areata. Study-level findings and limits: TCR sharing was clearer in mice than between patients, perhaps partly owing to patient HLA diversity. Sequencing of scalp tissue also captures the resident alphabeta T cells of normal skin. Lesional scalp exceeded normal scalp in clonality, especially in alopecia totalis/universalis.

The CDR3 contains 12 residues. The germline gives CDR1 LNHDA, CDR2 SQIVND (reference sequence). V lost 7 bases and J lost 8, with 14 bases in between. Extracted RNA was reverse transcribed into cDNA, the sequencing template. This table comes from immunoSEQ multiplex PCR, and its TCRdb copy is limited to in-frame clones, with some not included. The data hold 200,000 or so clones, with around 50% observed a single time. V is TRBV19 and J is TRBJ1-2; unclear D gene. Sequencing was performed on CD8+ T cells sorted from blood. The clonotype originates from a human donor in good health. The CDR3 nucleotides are TGTGCCAGTACCGACGGAGGTGAAGGCTACACCTTC. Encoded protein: CASTDGGEGYTF.